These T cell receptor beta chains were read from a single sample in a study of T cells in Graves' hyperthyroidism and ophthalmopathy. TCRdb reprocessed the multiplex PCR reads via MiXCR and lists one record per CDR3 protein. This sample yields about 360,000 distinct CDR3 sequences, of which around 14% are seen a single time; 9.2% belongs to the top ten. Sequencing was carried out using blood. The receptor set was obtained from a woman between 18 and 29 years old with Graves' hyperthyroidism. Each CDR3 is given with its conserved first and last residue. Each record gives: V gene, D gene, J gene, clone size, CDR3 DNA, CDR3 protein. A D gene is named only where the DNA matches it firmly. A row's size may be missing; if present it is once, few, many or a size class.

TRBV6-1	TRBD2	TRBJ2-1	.	TGTGCCATCGTGGTGGGGACTAGCGGGAGGGGGTCAATGGTCTTC	CAIVVGTSGRGSMVF
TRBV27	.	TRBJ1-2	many	TGTGCCAGCAGTTTAAGTTTCGGGACAATAGATGGCTACACCTTC	CASSLSFGTIDGYTF
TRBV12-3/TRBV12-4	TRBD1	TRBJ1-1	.	TGTGCCAGCCAATCAGGGGGCGCTGAAGCTTTCTTT	CASQSGGAEAFF
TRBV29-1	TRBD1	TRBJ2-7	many	TGCAGCGTCTCCTCCGGGACAGGGGGCAACGAGCAGTACTTC	CSVSSGTGGNEQYF
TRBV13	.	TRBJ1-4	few	TGTGCCAGCAGCTTGTCGAGGGAAAAACTGTTTTTT	CASSLSREKLFF
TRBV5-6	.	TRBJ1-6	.	TGTGCCAGCAGTTTCCAGCTTGGGTATAATTCACCCCTCCACTTT	CASSFQLGYNSPLHF
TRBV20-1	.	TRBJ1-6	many	TGCAGTGCTAGAGATGGTACTGCAGAAAATTCACCCCTCCACTTT	CSARDGTAENSPLHF
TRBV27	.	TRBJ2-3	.	TGTGCCAGCAGTTTAGACGGGTCCAGCGTCGGCACAGATACGCAGTATTTT	CASSLDGSSVGTDTQYF
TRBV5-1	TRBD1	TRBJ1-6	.	TGTGCCAGCAGCTTGGAACAGGGGAATTCACCCCTCCACTTT	CASSLEQGNSPLHF
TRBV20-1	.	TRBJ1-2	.	TGCAGTGCTAGAGCCAAAACAGGCTATGGCTACACCTTC	CSARAKTGYGYTF
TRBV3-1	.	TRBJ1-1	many	TGTGCCAGCAGCCACCCTATGGGACACCGTGAAGCTTTCTTT	CASSHPMGHREAFF
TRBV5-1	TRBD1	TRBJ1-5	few	TGCGCCAGCAGTGACAGGGTCGGCAATCAGCCCCAGCATTTT	CASSDRVGNQPQHF
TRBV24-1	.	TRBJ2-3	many	TGTGCCACCAGTGATTCGGCTGCTAGCACAGATACGCAGTATTTT	CATSDSAASTDTQYF
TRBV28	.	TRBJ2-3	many	TGTGCCAGCAGTTTAACGGGGGCTAGCACAGATACGCAGTATTTT	CASSLTGASTDTQYF
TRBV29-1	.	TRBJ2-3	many	TGCAGCGGCCGCACAGGTTCTGCAGATACGCAGTATTTT	CSGRTGSADTQYF
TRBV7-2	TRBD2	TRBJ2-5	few	TGTGCCAGCAGCTTAGCATTAGCGGGGGGGCCTAGGGAGACCCAGTACTTC	CASSLALAGGPRETQYF
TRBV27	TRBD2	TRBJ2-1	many	TGTGCCAGCAGTTCTGCTAGCGGGAGTGTGAATGAGCAGTTCTTC	CASSSASGSVNEQFF
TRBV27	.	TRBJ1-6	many	TGTGCCAGCAGTTCTTGGACGGATTATAATTCACCCCTCCACTTT	CASSSWTDYNSPLHF
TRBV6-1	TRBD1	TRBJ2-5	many	TGTGCCAGCAGTACTATGACAGGGGGCTTCGGGGAGACCCAGTACTTC	CASSTMTGGFGETQYF
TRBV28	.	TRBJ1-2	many	TGTGCCAGCAGCTTCAAGGTGCGGGGCCACGGCTACACCTTC	CASSFKVRGHGYTF
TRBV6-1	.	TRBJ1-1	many	TGTGCCAGCACGTCACCGATAGCGAACACTGAAGCTTTCTTT	CASTSPIANTEAFF
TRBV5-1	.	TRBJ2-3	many	TGCGCCAGCGGGAACAGGAAAAGCACAGATACGCAGTATTTT	CASGNRKSTDTQYF
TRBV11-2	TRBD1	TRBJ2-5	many	TGTGCCAGCAGCCGCCGACAGGGTCTAGAGACCCAGTACTTC	CASSRRQGLETQYF
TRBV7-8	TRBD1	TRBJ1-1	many	TGTGCCAGCAGCTTAGTAGGATTGGGGACAGAGAACACTGAAGCTTTCTTT	CASSLVGLGTENTEAFF
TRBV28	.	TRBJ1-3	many	TGTGCCAGCATCTCCCTGGACAGCGGCACCATATATTTT	CASISLDSGTIYF
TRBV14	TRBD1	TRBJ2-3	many	TGTGCCAGCAGCCAAGGCACCCCACGGTCCCCTCAGGGGACAGGGGTGGATACGCAGTATTTT	CASSQGTPRSPQGTGVDTQYF
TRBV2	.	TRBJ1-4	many	TGTGCCAGCAGCTACCGGTCCGAAAAACTGTTTTTT	CASSYRSEKLFF
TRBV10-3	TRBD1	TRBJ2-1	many	TGTGCCATCAGTCCCCGGGACAGCCGAGAAATAAACAATGAGCAGTTCTTC	CAISPRDSREINNEQFF
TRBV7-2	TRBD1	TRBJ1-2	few	TGTGCCAGCACCATCCCGGGACAGGGGTACTATGGCTACACCTTC	CASTIPGQGYYGYTF
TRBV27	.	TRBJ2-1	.	TGTGCCAGCAGCCTAGGGGGTATTCTATACAATGAGCAGTTCTTC	CASSLGGILYNEQFF
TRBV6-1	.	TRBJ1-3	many	TGTGCCGCATGCAGGAACTCTGGAAACACCATATATTTT	CAACRNSGNTIYF
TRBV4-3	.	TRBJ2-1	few	TGCGCCAGCAGCCAAAGTACCCGAGGCGGTGAGCAGTTCTTC	CASSQSTRGGEQFF
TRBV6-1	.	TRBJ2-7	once	TGTGCCACCTTAGGACGGGACAAACTCGGGCAGTACTTC	CATLGRDKLGQYF
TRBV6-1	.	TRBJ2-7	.	TGTGCCAGCAGTTACCGGCTATACGAGCAGTACTTC	CASSYRLYEQYF
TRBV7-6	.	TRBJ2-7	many	TGTGCCAGCAGCGCTAGTGGGGGTACCTACGAGCAGTACTTC	CASSASGGTYEQYF
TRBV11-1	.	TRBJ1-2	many	TGTGCCAGCAGCTTAGGTCCAGGGCGGAATGGCTACACCTTC	CASSLGPGRNGYTF
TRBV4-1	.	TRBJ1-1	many	TGCGCCAGCAGCCAACTAACGACCCCAGAGACTGAAGCTTTCTTT	CASSQLTTPETEAFF
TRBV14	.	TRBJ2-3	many	TGTGCCAGCAGCGCTCTGTTTAGCACGCAGTATTTT	CASSALFSTQYF
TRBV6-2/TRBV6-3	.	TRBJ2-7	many	TGTGCCACCACGGGAACTCGGACACACTACGAGCAGTACTTC	CATTGTRTHYEQYF
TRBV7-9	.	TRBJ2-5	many	TGTGCCAGCAGCTTCCAAACAGGGTACCAAGAGACCCAGTACTTC	CASSFQTGYQETQYF
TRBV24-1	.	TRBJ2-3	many	TGTGCCACCAGTGATTTGCAGGGGCGGGAGAGTGCAGATACGCAGTATTTT	CATSDLQGRESADTQYF
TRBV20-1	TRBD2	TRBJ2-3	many	TGCAGTGCTAGCCTGGCTAGCGGGGGAGATACGCAGTATTTT	CSASLASGGDTQYF
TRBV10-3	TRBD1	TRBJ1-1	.	TGTGCCATCAGTGAGCTCAACCCGGGTCCAGGGGGGACTGAAGCTTTCTTT	CAISELNPGPGGTEAFF
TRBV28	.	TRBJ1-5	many	TGTGCCAGCAGTTTGGGGGGGGTGGAGTGGGCCAATCAGCCCCAGCATTTT	CASSLGGVEWANQPQHF
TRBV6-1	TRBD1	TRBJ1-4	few	TGTGCCAGCAGACCAACCGGGACAGGGGTTGAAAAACTGTTTTTT	CASRPTGTGVEKLFF
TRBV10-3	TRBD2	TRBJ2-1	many	TGTGCCACCGACATAGCGGGAGGGCCGGGTAATGAGCAGTTCTTC	CATDIAGGPGNEQFF
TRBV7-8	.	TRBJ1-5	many	TGTGCCAGCAGCCTCCTTGGTGGATACCCTAGCAATCAGCCCCAGCATTTT	CASSLLGGYPSNQPQHF
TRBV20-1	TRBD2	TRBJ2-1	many	TGCAGTGCTAGCCGTACTAGCGGGAGACTTAGTGAGCAGTTCTTC	CSASRTSGRLSEQFF
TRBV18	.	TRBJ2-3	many	TGTGCCAGCCACAGCGGGAGCACAGATACGCAGTATTTT	CASHSGSTDTQYF
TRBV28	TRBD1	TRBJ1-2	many	TGTGCCAGCACCCCACCGCGGACCCAGGGGGGTGGCTACACCTTC	CASTPPRTQGGGYTF
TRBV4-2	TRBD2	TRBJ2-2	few	TGTGCCAGCAGCTCCCGAGGACTAGCGGGGACGGCCGGGGAGCTGTTTTTT	CASSSRGLAGTAGELFF
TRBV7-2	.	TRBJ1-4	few	TGTGCCAGCACCGAGACTAGGGGGAATCTAAATGAAAGACTGTTTTTT	CASTETRGNLNERLFF
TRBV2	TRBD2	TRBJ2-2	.	TGTGCCGGAGGACTAGCGGACACCGGGGAGCTGTTTTTT	CAGGLADTGELFF
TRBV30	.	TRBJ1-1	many	TGTGCCTGGAGTGTGGGGGGGACTGAAGCTTTCTTT	CAWSVGGTEAFF